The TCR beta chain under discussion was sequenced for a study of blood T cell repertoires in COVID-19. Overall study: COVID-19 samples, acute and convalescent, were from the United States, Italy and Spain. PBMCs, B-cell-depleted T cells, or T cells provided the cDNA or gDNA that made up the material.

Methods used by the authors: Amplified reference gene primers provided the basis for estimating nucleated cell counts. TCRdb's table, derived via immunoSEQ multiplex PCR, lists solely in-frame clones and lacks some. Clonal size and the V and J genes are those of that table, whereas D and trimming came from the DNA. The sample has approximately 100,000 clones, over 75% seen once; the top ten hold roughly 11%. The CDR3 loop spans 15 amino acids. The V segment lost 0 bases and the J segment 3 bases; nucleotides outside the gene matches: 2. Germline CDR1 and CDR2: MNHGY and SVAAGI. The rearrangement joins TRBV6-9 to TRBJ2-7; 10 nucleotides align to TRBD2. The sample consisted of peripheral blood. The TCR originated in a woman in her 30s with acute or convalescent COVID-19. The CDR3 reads CASSYSGTSDYEQYF. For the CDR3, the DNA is TGTGCCAGCAGTTATTCAGGGACTAGCGACTACGAGCAGTACTTC.